This T cell receptor beta chain was captured in a study of PD-L1 blockade in urothelial cancer. Background on the study: Blood was analyzed 3 weeks (second dose) and 6 weeks after treatment start. General study results and limits: Prediction of better survival came from below-median pretreatment blood TCR clonality.

Time point described: pretreatment peripheral blood. Germline trimming cut 4 bases from V and 2 bases from J; bases unmatched to any gene: 10. Germline CDR1 GTSNPN, CDR2 SVGIG (reference sequence). The CDR3 is 16 residues long. In regard to this clone: What it recognizes is unknown.

Produced via immunoSEQ multiplex PCR; TCRdb's table is partial and in-frame only. Altogether tens of thousands of clones are present, less than 90% being singletons, with the ten largest covering about 2.1%. The chain joins TRBV30 to TRBJ2-2; TRBD1 agrees at 7 bases. This TCR was sampled from a man between 60 and 75 years old with urothelial cancer. The source was PBMCs, collected around atezolizumab (anti-PD-L1) treatment. CDR3 bases: TGTGCCTGGACTATGGACAGGCTAAGAAACACCGGGGAGCTGTTTTTT. Translated, it gives CAWTMDRLRNTGELFF.